The 11 T cell receptor beta chains presented below share a single source sample, sequenced in a study of cytomegalovirus exposure and HLA in healthy donors. PCR primers comprised 60 Vbeta and 13 Jbeta primers. Method: immunoSEQ multiplex PCR; TCRdb's copy keeps in-frame clones and lacks some. The sample yields 250,000 or so clones, 81% seen once. Sequenced: PBMCs. All receptors derive from a woman aged 60-75 years in good health and CMV-seropositive.

The chain is built from TRBV19 and TRBJ2-6, with D uncertain. The CDR3 length is 16 residues. Germline V gene data show CDR1 as LNHDA and CDR2 as SQIVND (reference sequence). Trimming took 4 bases from V and 2 from J, leaving 12 bases between them. The CDR3 bases are TGTGCCAGTAGTACCTCAGGTCGCGCTGGGGCCAACGTCCTGACTTTC. This sequence encodes CASSTSGRAGANVLTF. Filled out from reference TRBV19 and TRBJ2-6, the complete variable domain reads DGGITQSPKYLFRKEGQNVTLSCEQNLNHDAMYWYRQDPGQGLRLIYYSQIVNDFQKGDIAEGYSVSREKKESFPLTVTSAQKNPTAFYLCASSTSGRAGANVLTFGAGSRLTVL.

The sample holds one count of this clone. The chain joins TRBV27 to TRBJ1-3, with 7 bases lining up with TRBD1. Looked up from germline, CDR1 is MNHEY and CDR2 is SMNVEV (reference sequence). The V and J ends lost 2 bases and 1 base, in that order; junction bases with no gene match: 2. The CDR3 totals 15 residues. CDR3 in DNA: TGTGCCAGCAGTTTAACACAGGGGTCTGGAAACACCATATATTTT. It specifies CASSLTQGSGNTIYF.

J is TRBJ1-2 and V is TRBV29-1; 7 bases are a match to TRBD1. CDR3 length: 18 residues. Trimming cost V 0 bases and J 1 base; bases outside gene matches: 14. Per germline, CDR1 SQVTM and CDR2 ANQGSEA. The CDR3, as DNA: TGCAGCGTTGAAGAAGTCGGCGGAAAAAGACAGGGTAACTATGGCTACACCTTC. Translated: CSVEEVGGKRQGNYGYTF.

V gene TRBV19 combines with J gene TRBJ1-2; D is undetermined. The V end was cut by 3 bases, the J end by 1 base, with 9 bases between. Per the germline V gene, CDR1 is LNHDA and CDR2 is SQIVND (reference sequence). CDR3 length equals 14 residues. The CDR3 sequence: CASSIVQSNYGYTF. The CDR3 DNA is TGTGCCAGTAGTATCGTACAGAGTAACTATGGCTACACCTTC.

This rearrangement joins TRBV7-9 to TRBJ2-3; 11 positions match TRBD2. Germline lookup yields CDR1 SEHNR and CDR2 FQNEAQ (reference sequence). V lost 4 bases to trimming and J lost 1 base; unmatched junction nucleotides: 4. This CDR3 has 16 residues. The DNA of the CDR3 is TGTGCCAGCAGCTCCGGACTAGCGGGTGGCACAGATACGCAGTATTTT. This encodes CASSSGLAGGTDTQYF.

This chain joins TRBV10-3 and TRBJ1-2; 9 positions match TRBD1. The CDR3 spans 13 residues. Germline CDR1 and CDR2: ENHRY and SYGVKD. V dropped 1 base and J dropped 8; count of bases not matched to a gene: 2. CDR3 protein: CAISEWDRVGYTF. DNA for the CDR3: TGTGCCATCAGTGAGTGGGACAGGGTCGGCTACACCTTC.

This rearrangement joins TRBV5-1 to TRBJ2-5; 11 bases fit TRBD1. V lost 4 bases to trimming and J lost 5 bases; unmatched junction nucleotides: 7. The CDR3 spans 15 residues. Per germline, CDR1 SGHRS and CDR2 YFSETQ. This CDR3 is CASSRWTGGLETQYF. The CDR3 coding sequence is TGCGCCAGCAGCCGATGGACAGGGGGCCTGGAGACCCAGTACTTC.

The V call is TRBV2, the J call TRBJ2-1; perhaps TRBD1 as D (5 bases). CDR1 and CDR2 (germline): SNHLY, FYNNEI. The V end was cut by 8 bases, the J end by 8 bases, with 19 bases between. The CDR3 contains 14 residues. The CDR3 bases are TGTGCCAGCTCCTTCAGGGCCCTCAGGGATGAGCAGTTCTTC. Protein: CASSFRALRDEQFF.

V usage is TRBV2 and J usage is TRBJ1-2; D gene uncertain. With 4 bases removed from V and 8 bases from J, the gap between germline ends came to 11 bases. CDR1 and CDR2 from the germline V gene are SNHLY and FYNNEI. This CDR3 has 12 residues. The CDR3 coding sequence is TGTGCCAGCAGTGTGAGTCGCGGAGGCTACACCTTC. Its translation: CASSVSRGGYTF.

The V call is TRBV7-9, the J call TRBJ2-3, with 14 bases fitting TRBD2. V gave up 5 bases and J gave up 6 bases; unmatched junction bases: 10. The CDR3 runs 17 residues. In germline, CDR1 is SEHNR, CDR2 FQNEAQ (reference sequence). DNA for the CDR3: TGTGCCAGCAGCCCCCGACTAGCGGGAGGGCGGAGCGATACGCAGTATTTT. Its protein is CASSPRLAGGRSDTQYF.

The CDR3, as DNA: TGCAGCGTTGAAGGTTTGGTGGGGGGGCCTGGAGGCACAGATACGCAGTATTTT. Protein sequence: CSVEGLVGGPGGTDTQYF. This chain links TRBV29-1 with TRBJ2-3; TRBD2 might be the D (7 bases). The CDR3 covers 18 residues. V was pared by 1 base and J by 1 base, with 21 bases between. The germline V gene encodes CDR1 SQVTM and CDR2 ANQGSEA.